The entry below describes one T cell receptor beta chain. The antigen remains unidentified. The CDR3 goes on 3 residues after the read ends, and that part is filled in from the germline J gene. This sample stems from a study of T cells in women clearing cervical HPV infection. Study-wide results and caveats: TRBV6-7 relative abundance averaged roughly 0.099% in cases and less than 0.2% in controls.

The CDR3 spans 10 residues. The germline gives CDR1 MNHEY, CDR2 SVGEGT. Sequencing was performed with immunoSEQ multiplex PCR; in TCRdb, only in-frame clones are kept and a portion is missing. The clone table shows more than 30,000 clones, with the ten largest holding 3.5% to 4.5%. The sample was blood buffy coat. The J gene is TRBJ1-2, the V gene TRBV6-2 or TRBV6-3; D is undetermined. The receptor was derived from a woman between 18 and 70 years old with a cervical HPV16 infection that either progressed to CIN3+ or cleared (not recorded which). The covered CDR3 bases are TGTGCCAGCAGCGACTACGAC. It is translated as CASSDYD. Given in full, the CDR3 is CASSDYDYTF.